This T cell receptor (beta chain) originates from a study of cytomegalovirus exposure and HLA in healthy donors. Study conclusions and caveats: In presence/absence analyses, roughly uniform sequencing depth across donors was assumed. HLA-A and HLA-B allele assignments for most subjects were reportedly predicted accurately using TCR beta sequences.

The germline CDR1 and CDR2 sequences are SGHRS and YFSETQ. The CDR3 sequence is 14 residues long. V lost 0 bases and J lost 7; bases outside the gene matches: 3. PCR amplification relied on 60 Vbeta primers (plus 13 Jbeta primers). Using immunoSEQ multiplex PCR, the repertoire was profiled, and TCRdb retains in-frame clones only, with some absent. The sample carries over 200,000 clones, 82% recorded once. As concerns this clone: Its antigen is unknown. The sample contains more than one DNA sequence encoding this CDR3.

In nominal health when sampled, donors likely had unrecorded immune exposures nonetheless. V and J are TRBV5-1 and TRBJ1-1; 10 bases fit TRBD1. The sample taken for sequencing was PBMCs. The source of this sequence is a woman in her 40s in good health and CMV-seronegative. CDR3 sequence (DNA): TGCGCCAGCAGCTTGGAGACAGGGGGCGGTGAAGCTTTCTTT. This encodes CASSLETGGGEAFF.